Reported below is one T cell receptor (beta chain). Its antigen is still unknown. The entry originates in a study of OX40 agonist ivuxolimab in advanced cancers. At the level of the study: At 0.01 to 10 mg/kg, ivuxolimab was administered intravenously to patients every 2 weeks. The diagnoses of dose-escalation patients were hepatocellular carcinoma, melanoma, renal cell or head and neck cancer. The eligibility criteria allowed prior anti-PD-1, anti-PD-L1 or anti-CTLA-4 therapy, and approximately 42% had some.

Study conclusions and caveats: Certain nonresponding patients likewise had low normalized T-cell clonal expansion.

CDR1 is SGHNT, CDR2 YYREEE, per germline (reference sequence). This CDR3 region has 16 residues. Trimming stripped 4 bases from V and 0 bases from J, with 16 bases between. Measured with immunoSEQ multiplex PCR; TCRdb has only the in-frame clones, and not every one. The sample carries about 89,000 clones, approximately 90% recorded once. The rearrangement joins TRBV5-4 to TRBJ1-2; D ambiguous. The receptor was derived from an adult with an advanced solid tumor such as melanoma, head and neck, liver or kidney cancer. The sample consisted of CD4+ or CD8+ T cells sorted from blood, taken in a trial of the OX40 agonist ivuxolimab. CDR3 DNA: TGTGCCAGCAGCCCGGGTCCACAAAGAGCTAACTATGGCTACACCTTC. Protein: CASSPGPQRANYGYTF.